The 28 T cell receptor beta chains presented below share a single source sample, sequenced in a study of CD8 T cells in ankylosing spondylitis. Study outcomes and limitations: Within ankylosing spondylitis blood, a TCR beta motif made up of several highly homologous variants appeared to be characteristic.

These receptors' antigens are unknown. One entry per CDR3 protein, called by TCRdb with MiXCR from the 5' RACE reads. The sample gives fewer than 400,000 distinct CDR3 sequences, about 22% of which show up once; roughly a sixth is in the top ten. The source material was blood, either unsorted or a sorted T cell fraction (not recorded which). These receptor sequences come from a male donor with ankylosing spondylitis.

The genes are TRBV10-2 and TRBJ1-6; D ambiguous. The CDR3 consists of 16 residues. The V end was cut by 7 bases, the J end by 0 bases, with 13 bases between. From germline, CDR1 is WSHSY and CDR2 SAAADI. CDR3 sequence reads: CASKTVRSSYNSPLHF. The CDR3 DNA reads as TGCGCCAGCAAAACTGTACGGAGCTCCTATAATTCACCCCTCCACTTT.

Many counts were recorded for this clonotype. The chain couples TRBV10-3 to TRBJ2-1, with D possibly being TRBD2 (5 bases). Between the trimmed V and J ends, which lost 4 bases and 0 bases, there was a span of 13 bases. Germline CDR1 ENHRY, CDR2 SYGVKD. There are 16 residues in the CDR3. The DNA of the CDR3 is TGTGCCATCAGTGCTAGGAGTGGGAGCTCCTACAATGAGCAGTTCTTC. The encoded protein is CAISARSGSSYNEQFF.

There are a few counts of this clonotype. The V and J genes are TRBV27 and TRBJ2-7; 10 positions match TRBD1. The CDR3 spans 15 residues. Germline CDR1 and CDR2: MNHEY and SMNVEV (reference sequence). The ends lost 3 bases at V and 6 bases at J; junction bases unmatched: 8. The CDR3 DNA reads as TGTGCCAGCAGTTTTGGGGACAGGGGCCCTAGCGAGCAGTACTTC. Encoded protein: CASSFGDRGPSEQYF.

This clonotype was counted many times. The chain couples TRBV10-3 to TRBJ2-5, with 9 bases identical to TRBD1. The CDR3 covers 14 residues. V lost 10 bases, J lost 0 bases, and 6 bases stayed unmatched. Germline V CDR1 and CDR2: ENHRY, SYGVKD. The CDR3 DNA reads TGTGCCACCGACCGGGACAGGGACCAAGAGACCCAGTACTTC. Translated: CATDRDRDQETQYF.

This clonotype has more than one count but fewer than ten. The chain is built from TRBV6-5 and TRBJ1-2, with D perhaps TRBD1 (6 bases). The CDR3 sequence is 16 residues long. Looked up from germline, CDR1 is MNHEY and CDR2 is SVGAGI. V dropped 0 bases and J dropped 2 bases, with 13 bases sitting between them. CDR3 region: CASSYSAQGSNYGYTF. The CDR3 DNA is TGTGCCAGCAGTTACTCGGCGCAGGGGTCGAACTATGGCTACACCTTC.

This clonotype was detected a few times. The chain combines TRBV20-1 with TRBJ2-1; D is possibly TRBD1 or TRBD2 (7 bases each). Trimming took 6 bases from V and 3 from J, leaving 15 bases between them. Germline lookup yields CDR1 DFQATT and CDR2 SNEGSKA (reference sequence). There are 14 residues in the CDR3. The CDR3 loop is CSAPSGTVYNEQFF. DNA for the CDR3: TGCAGTGCCCCCAGCGGGACAGTCTACAATGAGCAGTTCTTC.

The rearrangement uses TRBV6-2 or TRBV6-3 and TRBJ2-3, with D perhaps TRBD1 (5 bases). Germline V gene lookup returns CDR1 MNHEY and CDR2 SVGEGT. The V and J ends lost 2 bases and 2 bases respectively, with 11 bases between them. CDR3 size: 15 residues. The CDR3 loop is CASSYEGAATDTQYF. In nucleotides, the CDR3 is TGTGCCAGCAGTTACGAAGGGGCAGCCACAGATACGCAGTATTTT.

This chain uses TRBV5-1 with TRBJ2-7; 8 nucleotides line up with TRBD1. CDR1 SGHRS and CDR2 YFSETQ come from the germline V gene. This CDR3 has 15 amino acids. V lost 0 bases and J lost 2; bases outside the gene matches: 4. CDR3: CASSLVQGVTYEQYF. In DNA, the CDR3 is TGCGCCAGCAGCTTGGTACAGGGGGTCACCTACGAGCAGTACTTC.

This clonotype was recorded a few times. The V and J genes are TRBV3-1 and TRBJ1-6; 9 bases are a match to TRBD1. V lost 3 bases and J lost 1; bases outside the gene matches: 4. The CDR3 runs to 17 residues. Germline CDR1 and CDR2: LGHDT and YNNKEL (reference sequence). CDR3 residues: CASSQGTGSSYNSPLHF. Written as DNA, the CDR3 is TGTGCCAGCAGCCAGGGGACAGGGTCGTCCTATAATTCACCCCTCCACTTT.

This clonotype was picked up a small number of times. This CDR3 reads CASNLAGRPFELFF. The CDR3 DNA reads TGTGCCAGCAACCTAGCGGGACGCCCCTTCGAGCTGTTTTTT. This sequence joins TRBV6-1 and TRBJ2-2; TRBD2 agrees at 9 bases. The CDR3 is 14 residues long. The germline gives CDR1 MNHNS, CDR2 SASEGT. Unmatched junction bases numbered 11, after V lost 7 bases and J lost 11 bases.

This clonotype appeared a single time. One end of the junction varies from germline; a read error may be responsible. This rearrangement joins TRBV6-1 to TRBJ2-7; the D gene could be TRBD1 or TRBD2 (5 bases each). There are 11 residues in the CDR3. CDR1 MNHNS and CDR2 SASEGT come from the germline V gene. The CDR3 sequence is CASSEMGELYF. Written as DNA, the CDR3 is TGTGCCAGCAGTGAAATGGGGGAGCTGTACTTC.

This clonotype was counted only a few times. CDR3 protein: CSARGIWADTQYF. CDR3 in DNA: TGCAGTGCCCGAGGAATCTGGGCAGATACGCAGTATTTT. The chain joins TRBV20-1 to TRBJ2-3, with no clear D. This CDR3 contains 13 residues. V was trimmed by 6 bases and J by 4 bases, leaving 14 bases between them. Germline lookup yields CDR1 DFQATT and CDR2 SNEGSKA (reference sequence).

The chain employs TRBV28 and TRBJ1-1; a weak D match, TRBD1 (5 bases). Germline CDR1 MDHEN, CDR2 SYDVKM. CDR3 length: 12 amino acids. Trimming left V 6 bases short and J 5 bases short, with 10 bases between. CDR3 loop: CASRWGRTEAFF. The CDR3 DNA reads TGTGCCAGCAGGTGGGGGAGGACTGAAGCTTTCTTT.

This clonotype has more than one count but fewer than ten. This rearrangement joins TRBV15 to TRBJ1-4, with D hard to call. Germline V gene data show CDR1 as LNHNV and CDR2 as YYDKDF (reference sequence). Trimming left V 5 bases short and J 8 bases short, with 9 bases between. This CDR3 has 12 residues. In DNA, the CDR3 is TGTGCCACCAGCCGAACACGGGAAAAACTGTTTTTT. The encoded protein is CATSRTREKLFF.

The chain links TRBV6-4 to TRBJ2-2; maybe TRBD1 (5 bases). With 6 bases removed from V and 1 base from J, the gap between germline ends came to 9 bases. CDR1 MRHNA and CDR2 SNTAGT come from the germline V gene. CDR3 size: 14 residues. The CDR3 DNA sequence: TGTGCCAGCAGATTACAGGAGAACACCGGGGAGCTGTTTTTT. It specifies CASRLQENTGELFF.

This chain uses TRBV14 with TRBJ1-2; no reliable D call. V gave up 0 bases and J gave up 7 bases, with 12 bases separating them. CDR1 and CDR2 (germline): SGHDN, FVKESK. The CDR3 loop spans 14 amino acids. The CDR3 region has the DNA TGTGCCAGCAGCCAAGACTTTGGACGGGGTGGCTACACCTTC. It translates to CASSQDFGRGGYTF.

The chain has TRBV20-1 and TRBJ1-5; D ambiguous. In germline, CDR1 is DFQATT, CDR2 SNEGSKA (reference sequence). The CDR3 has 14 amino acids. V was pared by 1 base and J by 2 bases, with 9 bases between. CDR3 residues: CSARVAGGNQPQHF. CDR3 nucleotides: TGCAGTGCTAGAGTGGCAGGCGGCAATCAGCCCCAGCATTTT.

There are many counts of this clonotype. The CDR3: CSARPQGQGYSPLHF. CDR3 DNA sequence: TGCAGTGCTAGACCTCAAGGACAGGGGTATTCACCCCTCCACTTT. This rearrangement joins TRBV20-1 to TRBJ1-6, with 9 bases that match TRBD1. Per the germline V gene, CDR1 is DFQATT and CDR2 is SNEGSKA (reference sequence). The CDR3 covers 15 residues. J lost 8 bases, V lost 2 bases, and 7 bases had no gene match.

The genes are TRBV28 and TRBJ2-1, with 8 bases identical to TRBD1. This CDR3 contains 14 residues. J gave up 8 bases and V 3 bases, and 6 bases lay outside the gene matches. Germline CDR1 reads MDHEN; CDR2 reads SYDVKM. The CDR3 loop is CASSFGQGWDEQFF. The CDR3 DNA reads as TGTGCCAGCAGTTTCGGACAGGGTTGGGATGAGCAGTTCTTC. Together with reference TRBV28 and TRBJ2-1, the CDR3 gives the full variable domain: DVKVTQSSRYLVKRTGEKVFLECVQDMDHENMFWYRQDPGLGLRLIYFSYDVKMKEKGDIPEGYSVSREKKERFSLILESASTNQTSMYLCASSFGQGWDEQFFGPGTRLTVL.

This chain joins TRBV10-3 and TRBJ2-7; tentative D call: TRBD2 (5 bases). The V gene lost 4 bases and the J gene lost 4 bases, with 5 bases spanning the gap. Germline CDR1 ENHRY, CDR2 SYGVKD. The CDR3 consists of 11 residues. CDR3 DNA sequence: TGTGCCATCAGTGCGGGGTACGAGCAGTACTTC. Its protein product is CAISAGYEQYF.

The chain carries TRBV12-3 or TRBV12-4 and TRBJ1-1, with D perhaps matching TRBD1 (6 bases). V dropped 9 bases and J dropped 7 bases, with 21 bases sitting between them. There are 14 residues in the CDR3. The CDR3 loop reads CASTKGGPAGEAFF. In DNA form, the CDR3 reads TGTGCCAGTACAAAGGGGGGGCCCGCGGGTGAAGCTTTCTTT.

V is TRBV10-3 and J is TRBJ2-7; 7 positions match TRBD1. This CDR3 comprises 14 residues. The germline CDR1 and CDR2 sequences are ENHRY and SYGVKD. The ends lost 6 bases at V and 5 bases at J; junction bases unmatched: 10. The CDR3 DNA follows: TGTGCCATCAGGACCGACCAGGGGGAGAACGAGCAGTACTTC. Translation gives CAIRTDQGENEQYF.

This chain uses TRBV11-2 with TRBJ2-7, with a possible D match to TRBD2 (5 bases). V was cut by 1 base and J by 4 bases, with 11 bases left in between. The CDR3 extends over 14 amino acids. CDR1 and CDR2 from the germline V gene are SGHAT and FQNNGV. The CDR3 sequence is CASSLAREFYEQYF. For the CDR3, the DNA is TGTGCCAGCAGCTTAGCTAGGGAGTTTTACGAGCAGTACTTC.

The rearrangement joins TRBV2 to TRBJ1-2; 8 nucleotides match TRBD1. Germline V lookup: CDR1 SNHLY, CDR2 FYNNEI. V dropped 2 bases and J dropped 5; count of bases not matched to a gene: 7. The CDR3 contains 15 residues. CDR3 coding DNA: TGTGCCAGCAGTGAATTGGGACAGGCGGATTATGGCTACACCTTC. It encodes CASSELGQADYGYTF.

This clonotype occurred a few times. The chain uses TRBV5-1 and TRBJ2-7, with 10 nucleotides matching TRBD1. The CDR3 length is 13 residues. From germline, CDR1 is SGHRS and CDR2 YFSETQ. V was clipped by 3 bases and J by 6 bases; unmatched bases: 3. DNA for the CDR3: TGCGCCAGCAGCTATGACAGGGGGCGCGAGCAGTACTTC. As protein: CASSYDRGREQYF.

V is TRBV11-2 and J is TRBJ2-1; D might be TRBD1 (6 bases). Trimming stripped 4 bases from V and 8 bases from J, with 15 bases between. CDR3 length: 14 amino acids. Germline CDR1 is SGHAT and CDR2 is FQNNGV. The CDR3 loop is CASSSGTNRYEQFF. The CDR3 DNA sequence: TGTGCCAGCAGCTCCGGGACAAACCGATATGAGCAGTTCTTC.

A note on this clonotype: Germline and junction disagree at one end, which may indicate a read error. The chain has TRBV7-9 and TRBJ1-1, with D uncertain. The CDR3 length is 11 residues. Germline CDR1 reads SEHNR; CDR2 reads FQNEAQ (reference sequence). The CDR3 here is CASSLLRELDF. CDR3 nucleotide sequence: TGTGCCAGCAGCTTACTGCGGGAGCTCGACTTT.

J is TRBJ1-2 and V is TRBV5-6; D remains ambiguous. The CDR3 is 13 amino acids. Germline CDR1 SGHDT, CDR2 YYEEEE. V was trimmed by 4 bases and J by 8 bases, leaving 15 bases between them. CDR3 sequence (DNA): TGTGCCAGCAGCGGCTCTATCCTCTCCGGCTACACCTTC. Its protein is CASSGSILSGYTF.